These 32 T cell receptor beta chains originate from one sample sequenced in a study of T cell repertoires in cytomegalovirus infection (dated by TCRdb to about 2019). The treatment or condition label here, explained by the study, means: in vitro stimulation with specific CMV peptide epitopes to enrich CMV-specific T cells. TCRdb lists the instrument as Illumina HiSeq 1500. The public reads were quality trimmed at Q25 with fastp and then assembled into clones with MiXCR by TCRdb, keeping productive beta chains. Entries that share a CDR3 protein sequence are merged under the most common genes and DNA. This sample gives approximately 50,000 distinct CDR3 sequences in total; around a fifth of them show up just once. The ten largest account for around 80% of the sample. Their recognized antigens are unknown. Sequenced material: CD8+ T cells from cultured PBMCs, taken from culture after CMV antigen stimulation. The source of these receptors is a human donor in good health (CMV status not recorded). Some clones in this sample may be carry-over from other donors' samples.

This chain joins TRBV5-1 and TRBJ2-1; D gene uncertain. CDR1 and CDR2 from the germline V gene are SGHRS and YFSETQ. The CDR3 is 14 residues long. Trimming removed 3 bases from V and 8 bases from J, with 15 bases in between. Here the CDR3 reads CASSSAFQWDEQFF. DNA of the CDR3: TGCGCCAGCAGCTCGGCTTTCCAGTGGGATGAGCAGTTCTTC.

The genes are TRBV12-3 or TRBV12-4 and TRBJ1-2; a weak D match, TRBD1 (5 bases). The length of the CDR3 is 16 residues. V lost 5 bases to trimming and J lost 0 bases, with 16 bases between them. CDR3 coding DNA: TGTGCCAGCAGTACGCCGGGACGGAGAGCTAACTATGGCTACACCTTC. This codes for CASSTPGRRANYGYTF.

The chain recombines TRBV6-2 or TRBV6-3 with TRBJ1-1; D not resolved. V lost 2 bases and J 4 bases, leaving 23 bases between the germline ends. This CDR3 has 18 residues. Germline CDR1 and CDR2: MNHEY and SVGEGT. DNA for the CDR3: TGTGCCAGCAGTTACCCTGTGTGGCAGGAGGGCGTATTCACTGAAGCTTTCTTT. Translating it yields CASSYPVWQEGVFTEAFF.

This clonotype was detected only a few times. CDR3 nucleotide sequence: TGCAGTGCTAGGAGTCAGGATCCCGAGCAGTACTTC. Its translation is CSARSQDPEQYF. This chain joins TRBV20-1 and TRBJ2-7; no reliable D call. V lost 3 bases and J 6 bases, leaving 12 bases between the germline ends. The CDR3 extends over 12 amino acids. The V gene's germline CDR1 is DFQATT and CDR2 SNEGSKA (reference sequence).

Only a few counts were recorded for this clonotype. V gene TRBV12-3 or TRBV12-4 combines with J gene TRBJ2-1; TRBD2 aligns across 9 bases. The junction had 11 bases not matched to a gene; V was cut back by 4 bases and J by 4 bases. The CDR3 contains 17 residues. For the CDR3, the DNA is TGTGCCAGCAGTTATAAGGCTAGCGGGGTAGTTTACAATGAGCAGTTCTTC. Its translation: CASSYKASGVVYNEQFF.

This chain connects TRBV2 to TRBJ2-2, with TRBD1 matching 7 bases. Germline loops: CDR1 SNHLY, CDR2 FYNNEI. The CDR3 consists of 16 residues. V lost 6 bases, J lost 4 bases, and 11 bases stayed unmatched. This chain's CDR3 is CASRSSGTATTGELFF. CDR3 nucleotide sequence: TGTGCCAGCAGATCGTCCGGGACAGCCACCACCGGGGAGCTGTTTTTT. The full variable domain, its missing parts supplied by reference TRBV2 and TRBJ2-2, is EPEVTQTPSHQVTQMGQEVILRCVPISNHLYFYWYRQILGQKVEFLVSFYNNEISEKSEIFDDQFSVERPDGSNFTLKIRSTKLEDSAMYFCASRSSGTATTGELFFGEGSRLTVL.

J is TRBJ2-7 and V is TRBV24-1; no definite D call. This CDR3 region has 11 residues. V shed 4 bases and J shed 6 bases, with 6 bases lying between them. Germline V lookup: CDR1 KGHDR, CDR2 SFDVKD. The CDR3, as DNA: TGTGCCACCAGTGAGGGAAGCGAGCAGTACTTC. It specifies CATSEGSEQYF.

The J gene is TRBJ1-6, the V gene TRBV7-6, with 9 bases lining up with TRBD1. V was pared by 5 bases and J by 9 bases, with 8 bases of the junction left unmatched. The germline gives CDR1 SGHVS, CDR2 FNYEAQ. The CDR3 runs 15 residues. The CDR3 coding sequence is TGTGCCAGCAGCGCGACAGGGGGTTCGGGTTCACCCCTCCACTTT. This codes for CASSATGGSGSPLHF.

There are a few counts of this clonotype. CDR3 residues: CASSLVGDPLEQYF. As DNA, the CDR3 is TGTGCCAGCAGCTTAGTGGGGGATCCGCTCGAGCAGTACTTC. The chain couples TRBV7-8 to TRBJ2-7; either TRBD1 or TRBD2 may supply D (5 bases each). Germline CDR1 reads SGHVS; CDR2 reads FQNEAQ. The CDR3 is made up of 14 amino acids. Trimming shortened V by 1 base and J by 6 bases, and 13 bases separated the two germline ends. The full variable domain, in which reference TRBV7-8 and TRBJ2-7 provide the parts outside the CDR3, is GAGVSQSPRYKVAKRGQDVALRCDPISGHVSLFWYQQALGQGPEFLTYFQNEAQLDKSGLPSDRFFAERPEGSVSTLKIQRTQQEDSAVYLCASSLVGDPLEQYFGPGTRLTVT.

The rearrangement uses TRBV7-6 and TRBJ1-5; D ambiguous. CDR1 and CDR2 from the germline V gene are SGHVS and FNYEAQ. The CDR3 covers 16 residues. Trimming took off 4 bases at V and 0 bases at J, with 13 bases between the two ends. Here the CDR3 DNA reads TGTGCCAGCAGCTCAGAATCAGCTTATAGCAATCAGCCCCAGCATTTT. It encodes CASSSESAYSNQPQHF.

CDR3 residues: CASSQVSHSSYEQYF. The DNA of the CDR3 is TGTGCCAGCAGCCAAGTTTCTCATAGCTCCTACGAGCAGTACTTC. The V and J genes are TRBV14 and TRBJ2-7, with no clear D. The germline CDR1 and CDR2 sequences are SGHDN and FVKESK. The V end lost 1 base, the J end lost 0 bases, and 10 bases lay between the germline ends. The CDR3 runs 15 residues.

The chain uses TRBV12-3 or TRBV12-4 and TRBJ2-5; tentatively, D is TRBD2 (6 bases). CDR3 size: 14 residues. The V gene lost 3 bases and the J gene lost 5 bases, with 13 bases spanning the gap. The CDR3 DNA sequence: TGTGCCAGCAGTTTGGCGGGGCCGGAGGAGACCCAGTACTTC. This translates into CASSLAGPEETQYF.

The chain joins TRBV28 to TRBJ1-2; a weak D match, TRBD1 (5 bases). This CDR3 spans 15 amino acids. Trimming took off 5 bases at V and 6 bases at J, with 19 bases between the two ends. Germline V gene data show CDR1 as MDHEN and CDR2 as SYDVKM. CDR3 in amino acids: CASSKTLTSGNGYTF. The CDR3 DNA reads TGTGCCAGCAGTAAAACCTTAACTTCAGGGAATGGCTACACCTTC.

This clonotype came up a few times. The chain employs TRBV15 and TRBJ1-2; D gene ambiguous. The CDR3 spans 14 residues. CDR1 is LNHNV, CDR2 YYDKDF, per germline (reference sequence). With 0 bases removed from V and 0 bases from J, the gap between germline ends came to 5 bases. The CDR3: CATSRDTANYGYTF. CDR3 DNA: TGTGCCACCAGCAGAGACACCGCTAACTATGGCTACACCTTC.

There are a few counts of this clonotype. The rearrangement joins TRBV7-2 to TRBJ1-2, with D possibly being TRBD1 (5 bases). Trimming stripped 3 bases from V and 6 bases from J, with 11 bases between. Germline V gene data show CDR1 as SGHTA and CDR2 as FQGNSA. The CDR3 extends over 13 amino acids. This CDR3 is CASSLTMTDGYTF. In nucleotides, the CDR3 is TGTGCCAGCAGCTTGACGATGACAGATGGCTACACCTTC.

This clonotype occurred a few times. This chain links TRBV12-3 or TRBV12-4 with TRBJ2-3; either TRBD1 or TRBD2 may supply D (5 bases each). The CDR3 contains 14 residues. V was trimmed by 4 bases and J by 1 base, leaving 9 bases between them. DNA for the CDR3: TGTGCCAGCAGTTCCTTGGGGGGCACAGATACGCAGTATTTT. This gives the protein CASSSLGGTDTQYF.

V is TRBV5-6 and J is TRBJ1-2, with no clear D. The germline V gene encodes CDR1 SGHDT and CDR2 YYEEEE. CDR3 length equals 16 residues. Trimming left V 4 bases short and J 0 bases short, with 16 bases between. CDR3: CASSPVSISSNYGYTF. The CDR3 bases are TGTGCCAGCAGCCCCGTCTCCATAAGCTCTAACTATGGCTACACCTTC. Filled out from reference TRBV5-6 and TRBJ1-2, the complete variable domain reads DAGVTQSPTHLIKTRGQQVTLRCSPKSGHDTVSWYQQALGQGPQFIFQYYEEEERQRGNFPDRFSGHQFPNYSSELNVNALLLGDSALYLCASSPVSISSNYGYTFGSGTRLTVV.

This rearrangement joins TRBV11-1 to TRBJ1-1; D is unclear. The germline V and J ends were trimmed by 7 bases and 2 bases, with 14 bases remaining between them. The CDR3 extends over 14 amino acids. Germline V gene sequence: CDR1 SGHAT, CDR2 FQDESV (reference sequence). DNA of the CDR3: TGTGCCAGCACCCCGAAAGGTTACAACACTGAAGCTTTCTTT. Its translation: CASTPKGYNTEAFF.

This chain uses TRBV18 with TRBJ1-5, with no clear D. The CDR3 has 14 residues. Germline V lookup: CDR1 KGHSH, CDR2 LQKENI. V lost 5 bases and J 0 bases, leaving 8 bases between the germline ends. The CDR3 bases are TGTGCCAGCTCAGAGGCACATAGCAATCAGCCCCAGCATTTT. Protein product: CASSEAHSNQPQHF.

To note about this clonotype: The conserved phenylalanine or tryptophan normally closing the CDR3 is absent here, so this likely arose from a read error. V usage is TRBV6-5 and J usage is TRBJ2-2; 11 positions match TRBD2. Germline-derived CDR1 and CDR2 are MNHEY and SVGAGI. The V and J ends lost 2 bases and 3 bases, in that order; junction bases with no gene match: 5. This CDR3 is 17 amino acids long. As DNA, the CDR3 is TGTGCCAGCAGTTACCCGATACTAGCGGGGGACACCGGGGAGCTGTTTCTT. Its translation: CASSYPILAGDTGELFL.

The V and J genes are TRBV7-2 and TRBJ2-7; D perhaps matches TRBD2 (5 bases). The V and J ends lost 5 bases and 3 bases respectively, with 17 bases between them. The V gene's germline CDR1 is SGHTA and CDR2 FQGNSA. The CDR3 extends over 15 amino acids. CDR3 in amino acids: CASSPRPNGDYEQYF. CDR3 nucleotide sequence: TGTGCCAGCAGCCCACGCCCAAACGGGGACTACGAGCAGTACTTC.

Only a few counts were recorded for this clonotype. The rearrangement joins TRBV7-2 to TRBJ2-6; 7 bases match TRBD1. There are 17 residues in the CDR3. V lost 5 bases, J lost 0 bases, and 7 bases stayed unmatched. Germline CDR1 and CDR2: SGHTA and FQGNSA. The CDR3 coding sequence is TGTGCCAGCAGCCTGGACAGGATTGACTCTGGGGCCAACGTCCTGACTTTC. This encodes CASSLDRIDSGANVLTF.

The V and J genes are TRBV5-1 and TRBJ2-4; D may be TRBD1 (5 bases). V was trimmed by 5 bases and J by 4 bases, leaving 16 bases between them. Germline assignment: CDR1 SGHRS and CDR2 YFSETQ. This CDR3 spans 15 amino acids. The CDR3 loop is CASSHDRTIKNIQYF. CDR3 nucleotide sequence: TGCGCCAGCAGTCACGACAGAACGATAAAAAACATTCAGTACTTC.

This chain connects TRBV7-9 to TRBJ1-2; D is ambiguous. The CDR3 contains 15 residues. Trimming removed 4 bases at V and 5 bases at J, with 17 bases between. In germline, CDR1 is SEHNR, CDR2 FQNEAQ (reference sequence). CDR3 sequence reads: CASSSNLVGRYGYTF. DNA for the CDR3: TGTGCCAGCAGCTCAAACCTGGTTGGACGGTATGGCTACACCTTC.

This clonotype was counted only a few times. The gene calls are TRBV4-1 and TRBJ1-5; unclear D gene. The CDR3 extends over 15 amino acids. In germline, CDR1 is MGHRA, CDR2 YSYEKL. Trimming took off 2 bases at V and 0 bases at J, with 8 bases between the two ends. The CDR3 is CASSQRTDSNQPQHF. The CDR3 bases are TGCGCCAGCAGCCAAAGGACGGATAGCAATCAGCCCCAGCATTTT.

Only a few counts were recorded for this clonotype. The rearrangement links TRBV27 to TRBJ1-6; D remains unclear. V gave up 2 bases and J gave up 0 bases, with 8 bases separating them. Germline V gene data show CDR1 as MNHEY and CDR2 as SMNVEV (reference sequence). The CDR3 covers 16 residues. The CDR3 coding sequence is TGTGCCAGCAGTTTAGGCCGAACCTCCTATAATTCACCCCTCCACTTT. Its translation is CASSLGRTSYNSPLHF.

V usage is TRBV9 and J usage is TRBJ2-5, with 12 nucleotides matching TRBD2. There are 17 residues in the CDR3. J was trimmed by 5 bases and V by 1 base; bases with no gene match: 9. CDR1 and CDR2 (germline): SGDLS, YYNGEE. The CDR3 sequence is CASSVSSGGAPGETQYF. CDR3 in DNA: TGTGCCAGCAGCGTATCTAGCGGGGGGGCCCCGGGGGAGACCCAGTACTTC.

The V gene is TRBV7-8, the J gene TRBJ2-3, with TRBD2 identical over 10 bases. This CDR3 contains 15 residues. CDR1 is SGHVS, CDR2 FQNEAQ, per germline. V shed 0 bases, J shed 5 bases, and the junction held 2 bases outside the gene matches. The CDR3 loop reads CASSLASGGLDTQYF. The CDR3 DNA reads TGTGCCAGCAGCTTAGCTAGCGGGGGGCTAGATACGCAGTATTTT.

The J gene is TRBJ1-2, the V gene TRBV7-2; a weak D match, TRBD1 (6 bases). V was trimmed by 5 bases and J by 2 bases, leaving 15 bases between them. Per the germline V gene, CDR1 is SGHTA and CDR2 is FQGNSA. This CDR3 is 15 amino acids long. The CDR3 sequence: CASSLWTAGNYGYTF. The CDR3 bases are TGTGCCAGCAGCCTATGGACAGCGGGCAACTATGGCTACACCTTC.

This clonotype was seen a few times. CDR3 DNA sequence: TGTGCCAGCAGCCTAGCTGCTAGCGGCTACAATGAGCAGTTCTTC. Its translation is CASSLAASGYNEQFF. This chain joins TRBV27 and TRBJ2-1; 7 bases line up with TRBD2. This CDR3 has 15 amino acids. Trimming cost V 6 bases and J 3 bases; bases outside gene matches: 8. Germline CDR1 reads MNHEY; CDR2 reads SMNVEV (reference sequence).

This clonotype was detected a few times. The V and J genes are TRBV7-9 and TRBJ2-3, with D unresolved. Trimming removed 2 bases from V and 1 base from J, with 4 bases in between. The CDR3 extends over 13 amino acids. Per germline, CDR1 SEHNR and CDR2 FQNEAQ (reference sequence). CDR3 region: CASSLSGTDTQYF. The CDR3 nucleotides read TGTGCCAGCAGCTTATCGGGCACAGATACGCAGTATTTT.

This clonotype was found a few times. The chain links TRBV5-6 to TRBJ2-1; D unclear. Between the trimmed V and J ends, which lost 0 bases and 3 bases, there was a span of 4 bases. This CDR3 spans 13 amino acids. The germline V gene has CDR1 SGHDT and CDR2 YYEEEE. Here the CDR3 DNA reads TGTGCCAGCAGCTTGGACAGCTACAATGAGCAGTTCTTC. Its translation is CASSLDSYNEQFF.